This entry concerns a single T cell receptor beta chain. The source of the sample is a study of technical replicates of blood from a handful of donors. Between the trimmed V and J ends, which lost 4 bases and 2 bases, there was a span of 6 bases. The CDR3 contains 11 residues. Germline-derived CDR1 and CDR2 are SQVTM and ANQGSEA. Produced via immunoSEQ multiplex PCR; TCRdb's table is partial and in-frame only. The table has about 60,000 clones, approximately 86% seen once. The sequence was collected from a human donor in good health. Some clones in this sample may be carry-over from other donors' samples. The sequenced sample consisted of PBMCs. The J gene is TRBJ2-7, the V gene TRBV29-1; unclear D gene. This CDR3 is CSVAGPYEQYF. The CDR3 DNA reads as TGCAGCGTTGCTGGCCCCTACGAGCAGTACTTC.